This TCR beta chain was identified during a study of breast tumors, draining lymph nodes, adjacent tissues. Axillary draining lymph nodes of breast cancer patients supplied the node samples. TCRdb re-called the multiplex PCR reads through MiXCR, storing one row per CDR3 protein. The data show roughly 80,000 distinct CDR3 sequences, 15% to 20% seen once. This clonotype came up many times. Its antigen is not identified. Overall study results and limits: Tumor T cell lymph node origin was a supported hypothesis, not proven. Tumor TCR diversity was below lymph nodes but above nontumor tissue. The data were judged consistent with most tumor T cells coming from lymph node and expanding in tumor.

The CDR3 has 14 residues. V was pared by 5 bases and J by 0 bases, with 3 bases of the junction left unmatched. Germline V gene data show CDR1 as DFQATT and CDR2 as SNEGSKA (reference sequence). This sequence originates from a female donor with breast cancer. Some clones in this sample may be carry-over from other donors' samples. The chain uses TRBV20-1 and TRBJ2-2; TRBD2 matches 7 bases. Source material: axillary lymph node tissue. CDR3 sequence (DNA): TGCAGTGCTCGCAGCGGGGCGAACACCGGGGAGCTGTTTTTT. Its translation is CSARSGANTGELFF.